The clone carrying this T cell receptor beta chain was observed many times. Antigen unknown. The data originate from a study of neurological immune-mediated disorders. Overall study results and limits: There were no CDR3 amino acid sequences shared by expanded clones across subjects, a result suggesting private repertoires in all groups.

PBMCs stored at -80 C, 2 million in total, were the source of the unsorted libraries. Using its own MiXCR run on the 5' RACE reads, TCRdb lists one record per CDR3 protein. The data contain tens of thousands of distinct CDR3 sequences, about 4% of them singletons. V was pared by 2 bases and J by 1 base, with 5 bases of the junction left unmatched. Germline V lookup: CDR1 SGHRS, CDR2 YFSETQ. The CDR3 sequence is 15 residues long. The clonotype originates from a man aged 30-40 years with multiple sclerosis. The specimen sequenced was PBMCs. The V gene is TRBV5-1, the J gene TRBJ1-1; 7 nucleotides line up with TRBD1. CDR3 protein: CASSFSGTANTEAFF. Written as DNA, the CDR3 is TGCGCCAGCAGCTTCTCAGGGACAGCGAACACTGAAGCTTTCTTT.